This TCR beta chain came from a study of T cell responses to AZD1222 COVID-19 vaccine. About the research overall: Second-dose groups at about 4 or about 12 weeks were pooled. Study outcomes and limitations: Only a handful of AZD1222 recipients, several in all, had baseline seropositivity. Females outnumbered males among donors, who were mostly white British; clonal diversity was possibly underestimated.

The data were produced by immunoSEQ multiplex PCR, yet TCRdb's version contains in-frame clones alone and is incomplete. The data hold some 62,000 clones, with roughly three quarters observed a single time. The CDR3 has 20 residues. The V end was cut by 2 bases, the J end by 6 bases, with 30 bases between. CDR1 and CDR2 (germline): MNHEY, SVGEGT. About this clone: Antigen: not known.

The sequenced sample was peripheral blood, obtained on day 0 of AZD1222 vaccination. The TCR originated in an adult in good health. The V and J genes are TRBV6-2 or TRBV6-3 and TRBJ2-3; D gene uncertain. The CDR3 here is CASSYLMGISDTLRRDTQYF. CDR3 nucleotide sequence: TGTGCCAGCAGTTACCTCATGGGGATCAGTGACACCCTCCGTCGGGATACGCAGTATTTT.